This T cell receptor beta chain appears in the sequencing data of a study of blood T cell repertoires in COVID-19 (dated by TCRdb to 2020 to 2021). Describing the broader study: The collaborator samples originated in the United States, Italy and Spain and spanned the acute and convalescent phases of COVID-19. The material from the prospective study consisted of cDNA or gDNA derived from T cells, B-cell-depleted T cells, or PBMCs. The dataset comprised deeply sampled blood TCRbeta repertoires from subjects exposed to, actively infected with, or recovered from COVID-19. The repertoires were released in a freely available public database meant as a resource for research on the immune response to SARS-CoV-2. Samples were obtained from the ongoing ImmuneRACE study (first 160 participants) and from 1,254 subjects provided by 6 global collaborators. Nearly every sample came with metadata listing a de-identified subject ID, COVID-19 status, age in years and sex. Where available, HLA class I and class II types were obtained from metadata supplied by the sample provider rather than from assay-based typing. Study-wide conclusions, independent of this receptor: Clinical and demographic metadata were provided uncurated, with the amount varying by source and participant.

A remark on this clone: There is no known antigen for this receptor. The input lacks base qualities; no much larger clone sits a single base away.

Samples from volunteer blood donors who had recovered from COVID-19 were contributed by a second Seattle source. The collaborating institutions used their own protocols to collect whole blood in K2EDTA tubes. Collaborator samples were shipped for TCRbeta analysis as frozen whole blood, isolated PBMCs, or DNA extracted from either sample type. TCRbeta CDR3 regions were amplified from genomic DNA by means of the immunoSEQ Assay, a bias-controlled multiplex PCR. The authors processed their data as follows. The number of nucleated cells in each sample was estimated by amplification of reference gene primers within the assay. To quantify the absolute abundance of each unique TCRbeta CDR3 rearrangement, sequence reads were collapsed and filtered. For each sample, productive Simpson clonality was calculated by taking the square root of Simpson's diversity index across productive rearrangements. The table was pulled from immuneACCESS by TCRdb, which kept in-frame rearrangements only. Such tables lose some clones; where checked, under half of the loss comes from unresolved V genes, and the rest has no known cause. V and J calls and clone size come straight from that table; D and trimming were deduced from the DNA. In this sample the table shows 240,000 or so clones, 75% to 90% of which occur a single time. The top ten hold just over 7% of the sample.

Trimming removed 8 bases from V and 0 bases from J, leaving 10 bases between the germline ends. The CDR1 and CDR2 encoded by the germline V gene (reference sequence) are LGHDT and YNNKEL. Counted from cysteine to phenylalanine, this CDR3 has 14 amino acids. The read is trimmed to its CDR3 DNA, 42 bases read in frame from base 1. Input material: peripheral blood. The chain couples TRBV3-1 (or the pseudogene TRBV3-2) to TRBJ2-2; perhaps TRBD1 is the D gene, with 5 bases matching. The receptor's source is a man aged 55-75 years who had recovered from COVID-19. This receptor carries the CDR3 CASGALANTGELFF. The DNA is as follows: TGTGCCAGCGGGGCGCTCGCGAACACCGGGGAGCTGTTTTTT.